Following are 7 T cell receptor beta chains from one sample sequenced in a study of CD8+CD57+ T cells in acquired aplastic anemia. Genomic DNA, serving as template, underwent TCR beta VDJ and CDR3 profiling. TCRdb re-derived calls from the reads in MiXCR, one entry per CDR3 protein. The profile shows some 200,000 distinct CDR3 sequences, roughly 45% of them singletons. All patients picked for sequencing had shown, by flow cytometry, an expansion of CD8+CD57+ cells. Sequences were obtained from sorted CD4+, CD8+, or CD8+CD57+ T cells (not recorded which) from PBMCs. Receptor source: a human donor with aplastic anemia.

Comments on this clonotype: The junction and the germline gene differ at one end; a read error may be behind it. This chain uses TRBV19 with TRBJ1-1, with 9 nucleotides matching TRBD1. The CDR3 has 14 amino acids. Looked up from germline, CDR1 is LNHDA and CDR2 is SQIVND (reference sequence). CDR3 nucleotide sequence: TGTGCCAGTAGTTTGCAGGGACAGGGCACCGAAGCTTCCTTT. Translation gives CASSLQGQGTEASF. The complete variable domain, with remaining parts taken from reference TRBV19 and TRBJ1-1, reads DGGITQSPKYLFRKEGQNVTLSCEQNLNHDAMYWYRQDPGQGLRLIYYSQIVNDFQKGDIAEGYSVSREKKESFPLTVTSAQKNPTAFYLCASSLQGQGTEASFGQGTRLTVV.

The rearrangement uses TRBV7-9 and TRBJ2-6; no clear D gene. CDR3 length: 15 residues. Looked up from germline, CDR1 is SEHNR and CDR2 is FQNEAQ (reference sequence). With 10 bases removed from V and 0 bases from J, the gap between germline ends came to 13 bases. DNA for the CDR3: TGTGCCATACCCCCGGGTAACTCTGGGGCCAACGTCCTGACTTTC. This encodes CAIPPGNSGANVLTF.

The sample holds many counts of this clonotype. The V call is TRBV15, the J call TRBJ2-1, with D possibly TRBD2 on 6 matching bases. Looked up from germline, CDR1 is LNHNV and CDR2 is YYDKDF (reference sequence). V was shortened by 3 bases and J by 0 bases, with 15 bases between the two germline ends. CDR3 length: 17 amino acids. As DNA, the CDR3 is TGTGCCACCAGCAGTGGGGGGACTTTGAGCTCCTACAATGAGCAGTTCTTC. Translating gives CATSSGGTLSSYNEQFF.

About this clonotype: Because the CDR3 is missing its conserved closing phenylalanine or tryptophan, this is likely a read error. The chain joins TRBV24-1 to TRBJ2-1; D unclear. The germline gives CDR1 KGHDR, CDR2 SFDVKD. The V end was cut by 3 bases, the J end by 3 bases, with 17 bases between. The CDR3 covers 17 residues. CDR3 nucleotide sequence: TGTGCCACCAGTGATATATTTATGAGAGACTTCTACAATGAGCAGTTCCTC. Its translation is CATSDIFMRDFYNEQFL.

This clonotype was counted ten times or more. The chain carries TRBV9 and TRBJ2-3; 13 bases line up with TRBD2. Trimming took 0 bases from V and 1 from J; bases not matched to a gene: 2. The germline V gene encodes CDR1 SGDLS and CDR2 YYNGEE. The CDR3 contains 17 residues. This chain's CDR3 is CASSVAGTSGGTDTQYF. The CDR3 DNA is TGTGCCAGCAGCGTAGCCGGGACTAGCGGGGGCACAGATACGCAGTATTTT.

In regard to this clonotype: A much bigger clone sits one base away, suggesting this may be a read error. The CDR3: CASSFLGSGNTLYF. As DNA, the CDR3 is TGCGCCAGCAGCTTTCTAGGCTCTGGAAACACCTTATATTTT. The rearrangement links TRBV5-1 to TRBJ1-3; D is unclear. CDR1 is SGHRS and CDR2 is YFSETQ in the germline V gene. This CDR3 is 14 amino acids long.

This clonotype has just a few counts. The gene calls are TRBV14 and TRBJ1-6, with TRBD1 as a possible D gene (5 bases). The V gene lost 1 base and the J gene lost 6 bases, with 16 bases spanning the gap. The CDR3 contains 17 residues. CDR1 SGHDN and CDR2 FVKESK come from the germline V gene. The CDR3 loop is CASSQGGRLRRNSPLHF. In nucleotides, the CDR3 is TGTGCCAGCAGCCAAGGGGGACGGTTAAGGCGTAATTCACCCCTCCACTTT.